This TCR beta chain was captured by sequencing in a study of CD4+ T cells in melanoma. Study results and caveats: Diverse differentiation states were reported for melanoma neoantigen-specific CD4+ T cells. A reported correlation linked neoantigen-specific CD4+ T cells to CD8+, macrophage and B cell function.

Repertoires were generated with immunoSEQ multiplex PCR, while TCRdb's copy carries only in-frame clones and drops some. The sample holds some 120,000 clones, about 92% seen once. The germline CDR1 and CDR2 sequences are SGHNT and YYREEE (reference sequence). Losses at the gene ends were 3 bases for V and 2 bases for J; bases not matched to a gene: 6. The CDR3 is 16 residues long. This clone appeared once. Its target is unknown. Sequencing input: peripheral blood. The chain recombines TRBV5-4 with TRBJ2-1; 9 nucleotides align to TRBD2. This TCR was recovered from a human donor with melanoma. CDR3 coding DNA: TGTGCCAGCAGCTGGCGGAAGCGGGGGGCCTACAATGAGCAGTTCTTC. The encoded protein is CASSWRKRGAYNEQFF.